This section outlines one T cell receptor (beta chain) sequence together with its context. Its antigen remains unidentified. Sequencing used immunoSEQ multiplex PCR; TCRdb keeps in-frame clones, though not all of them. The table records 75,000 to 100,000 clones, around 90% of them present only once. The data originate from a study of graft-versus-host responses after intestinal transplantation. As for the study in general: Transplantation in recipients was multivisceral, liver-intestinal, or isolated intestinal. Regarding the study as a whole: Detection of GvH clones occurred in recipient marrow, and some had their first appearance in ileum or blood.

This CDR3 is built from 14 residues. CDR1 SQVTM and CDR2 ANQGSEA come from the germline V gene. Trimming cost V 4 bases and J 2 bases, with 15 bases left between them. The rearrangement uses TRBV29-1 and TRBJ2-7; tentative D call: TRBD2 (6 bases). Sample: PBMCs, taken around 450 days after intestinal transplant. This clonotype was sampled from a human patient who received an intestinal transplant, so some T cells may come from the graft donor. The CDR3 is CSVVDKGTAYEQYF. The CDR3 DNA reads TGCAGCGTTGTTGATAAGGGGACTGCCTACGAGCAGTACTTC.